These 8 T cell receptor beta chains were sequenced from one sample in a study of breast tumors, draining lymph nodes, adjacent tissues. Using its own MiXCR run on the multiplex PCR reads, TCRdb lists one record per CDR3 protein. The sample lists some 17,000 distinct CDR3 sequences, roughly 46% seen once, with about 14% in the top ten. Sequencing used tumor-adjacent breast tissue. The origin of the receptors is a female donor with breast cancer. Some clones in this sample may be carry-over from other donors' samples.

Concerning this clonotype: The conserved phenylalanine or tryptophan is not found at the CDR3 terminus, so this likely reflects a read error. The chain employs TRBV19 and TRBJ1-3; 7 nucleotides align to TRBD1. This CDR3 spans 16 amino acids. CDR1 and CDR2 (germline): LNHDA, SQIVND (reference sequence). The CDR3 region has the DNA TGTGCCCGTAGGGCCGGGACAGAGAACTCTGGAAACACCATATATTCT. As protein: CARRAGTENSGNTIYS.

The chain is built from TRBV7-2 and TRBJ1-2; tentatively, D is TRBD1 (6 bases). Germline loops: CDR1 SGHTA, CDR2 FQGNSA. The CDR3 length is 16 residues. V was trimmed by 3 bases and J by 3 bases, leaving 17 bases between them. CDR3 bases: TGTGCCAGCAGCTTTGTTTCGGGCAGGGGTGACTATGGCTACACCTTC. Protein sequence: CASSFVSGRGDYGYTF.

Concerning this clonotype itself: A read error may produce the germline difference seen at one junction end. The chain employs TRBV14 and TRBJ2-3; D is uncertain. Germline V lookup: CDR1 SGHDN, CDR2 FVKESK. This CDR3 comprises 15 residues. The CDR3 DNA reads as TGTGCCGGCAGCTACGAAACTACCCACACAGATACGCAGTATTTT. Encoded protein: CAGSYETTHTDTQYF.

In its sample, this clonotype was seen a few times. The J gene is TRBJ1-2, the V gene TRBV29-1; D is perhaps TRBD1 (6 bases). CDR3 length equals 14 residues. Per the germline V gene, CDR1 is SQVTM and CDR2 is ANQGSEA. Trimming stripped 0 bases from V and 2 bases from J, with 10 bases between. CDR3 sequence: CSVEDRGANYGYTF. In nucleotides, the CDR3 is TGCAGCGTTGAAGATCGGGGGGCCAACTATGGCTACACCTTC.

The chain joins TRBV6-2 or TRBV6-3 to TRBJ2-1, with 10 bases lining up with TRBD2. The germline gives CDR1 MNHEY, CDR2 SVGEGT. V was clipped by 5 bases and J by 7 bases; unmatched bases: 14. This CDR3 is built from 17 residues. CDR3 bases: TGTGCCAGCAGTAGCTACCGAAGCGGGAGGGCCCGGAATGAGCAGTTCTTC. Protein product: CASSSYRSGRARNEQFF.

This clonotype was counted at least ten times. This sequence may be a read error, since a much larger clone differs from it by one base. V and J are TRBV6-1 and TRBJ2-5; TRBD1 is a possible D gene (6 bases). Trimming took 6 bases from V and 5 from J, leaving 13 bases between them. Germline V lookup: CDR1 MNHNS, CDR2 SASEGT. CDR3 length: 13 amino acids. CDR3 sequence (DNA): TGTGCCAGCAGACCCTACAGGGTGGAGACCCAGTACTTC. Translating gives CASRPYRVETQYF.

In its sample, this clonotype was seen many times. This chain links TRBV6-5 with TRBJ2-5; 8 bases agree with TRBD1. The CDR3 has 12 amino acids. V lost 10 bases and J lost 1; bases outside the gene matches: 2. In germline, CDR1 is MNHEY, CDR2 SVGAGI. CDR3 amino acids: CATGQGQETQYF. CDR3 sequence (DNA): TGTGCCACCGGACAGGGCCAAGAGACCCAGTACTTC.

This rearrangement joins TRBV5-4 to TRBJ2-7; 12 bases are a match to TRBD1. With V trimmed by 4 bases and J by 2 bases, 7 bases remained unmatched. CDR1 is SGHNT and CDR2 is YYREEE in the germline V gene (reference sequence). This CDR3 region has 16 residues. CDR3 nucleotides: TGTGCCAGCAGCCCGGGGACAGGGGGCATCGCCTACGAGCAGTACTTC. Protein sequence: CASSPGTGGIAYEQYF.